This T cell receptor (beta chain) is from a study of identifying expanded T cells in peripheral blood. No infections or other immune events were documented during collection. Findings and limits, study-wide: Variance in clone template counts between approximately two-week samples significantly increased with total template count across all healthy donors. Over about two and four weeks, about 17 and 20 clones changed, versus approximately 1.2 between replicates.

This table comes from immunoSEQ multiplex PCR, and its TCRdb copy is limited to in-frame clones, with some not included. The sample consists of about 100,000 clones, approximately 88% of them appearing once. V lost 2 bases and J 7 bases, leaving 11 bases between the germline ends. Looked up from germline, CDR1 is MNHEY and CDR2 is SVGAGI. The CDR3 is made up of 14 amino acids. Regarding this clone: Its antigen is currently unknown.

Input material: blood. The V call is TRBV6-5, the J call TRBJ2-2; D call uncertain. This TCR was recovered from a person aged 18 to 69 in good health. CDR3 in DNA: TGTGCCAGCAGTTACAGGTCCCCCTTCGGGGAGCTGTTTTTT. Its translation is CASSYRSPFGELFF.